Each of the 2 T cell receptor beta chains below was sequenced from the same sample in a study of OX40 agonist ivuxolimab in advanced cancers. Profiled with immunoSEQ multiplex PCR; TCRdb holds only in-frame clones, not every one. The repertoire includes some 140,000 clones, 75% to 95% of them detected once, and less than 1.1% sits in the top ten. The sample here was CD4+ or CD8+ T cells sorted from blood, taken in a trial of the OX40 agonist ivuxolimab. The receptors were gathered from an adult with an advanced solid tumor such as melanoma, head and neck, liver or kidney cancer.

The chain has TRBV9 and TRBJ1-4; 8 bases are a match to TRBD1. V trimming: 4 bases; J trimming: 5 bases; junction bases outside the gene matches: 10. The CDR3 extends over 16 amino acids. CDR1 SGDLS and CDR2 YYNGEE come from the germline V gene. CDR3 in amino acids: CASSTSWDRWNEKLFF. CDR3 DNA sequence: TGTGCCAGCAGCACGTCCTGGGACAGGTGGAATGAAAAACTGTTTTTT.

In DNA, the CDR3 is TGCGCCAGCAGCCGGACAGGGGGCCAGAACGAGCAGTACTTC. Its translation: CASSRTGGQNEQYF. This rearrangement joins TRBV5-1 to TRBJ2-7, with 11 bases identical to TRBD1. With V trimmed by 4 bases and J by 5 bases, 5 bases remained unmatched. The CDR3 has 14 amino acids. Looked up from germline, CDR1 is SGHRS and CDR2 is YFSETQ.